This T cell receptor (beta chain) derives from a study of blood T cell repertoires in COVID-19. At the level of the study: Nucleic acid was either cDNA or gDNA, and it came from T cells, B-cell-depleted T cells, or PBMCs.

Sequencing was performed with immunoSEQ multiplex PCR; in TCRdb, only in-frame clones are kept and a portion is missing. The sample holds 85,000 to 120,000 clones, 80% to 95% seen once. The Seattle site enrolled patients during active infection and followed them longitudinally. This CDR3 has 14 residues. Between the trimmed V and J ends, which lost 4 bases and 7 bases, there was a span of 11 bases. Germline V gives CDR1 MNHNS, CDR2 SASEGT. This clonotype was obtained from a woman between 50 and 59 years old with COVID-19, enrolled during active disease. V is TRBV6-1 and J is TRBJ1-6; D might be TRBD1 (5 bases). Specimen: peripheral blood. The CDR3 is CASSGAGRNSPLHF. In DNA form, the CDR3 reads TGTGCCAGCAGTGGCGCGGGACGGAATTCACCCCTCCACTTT.